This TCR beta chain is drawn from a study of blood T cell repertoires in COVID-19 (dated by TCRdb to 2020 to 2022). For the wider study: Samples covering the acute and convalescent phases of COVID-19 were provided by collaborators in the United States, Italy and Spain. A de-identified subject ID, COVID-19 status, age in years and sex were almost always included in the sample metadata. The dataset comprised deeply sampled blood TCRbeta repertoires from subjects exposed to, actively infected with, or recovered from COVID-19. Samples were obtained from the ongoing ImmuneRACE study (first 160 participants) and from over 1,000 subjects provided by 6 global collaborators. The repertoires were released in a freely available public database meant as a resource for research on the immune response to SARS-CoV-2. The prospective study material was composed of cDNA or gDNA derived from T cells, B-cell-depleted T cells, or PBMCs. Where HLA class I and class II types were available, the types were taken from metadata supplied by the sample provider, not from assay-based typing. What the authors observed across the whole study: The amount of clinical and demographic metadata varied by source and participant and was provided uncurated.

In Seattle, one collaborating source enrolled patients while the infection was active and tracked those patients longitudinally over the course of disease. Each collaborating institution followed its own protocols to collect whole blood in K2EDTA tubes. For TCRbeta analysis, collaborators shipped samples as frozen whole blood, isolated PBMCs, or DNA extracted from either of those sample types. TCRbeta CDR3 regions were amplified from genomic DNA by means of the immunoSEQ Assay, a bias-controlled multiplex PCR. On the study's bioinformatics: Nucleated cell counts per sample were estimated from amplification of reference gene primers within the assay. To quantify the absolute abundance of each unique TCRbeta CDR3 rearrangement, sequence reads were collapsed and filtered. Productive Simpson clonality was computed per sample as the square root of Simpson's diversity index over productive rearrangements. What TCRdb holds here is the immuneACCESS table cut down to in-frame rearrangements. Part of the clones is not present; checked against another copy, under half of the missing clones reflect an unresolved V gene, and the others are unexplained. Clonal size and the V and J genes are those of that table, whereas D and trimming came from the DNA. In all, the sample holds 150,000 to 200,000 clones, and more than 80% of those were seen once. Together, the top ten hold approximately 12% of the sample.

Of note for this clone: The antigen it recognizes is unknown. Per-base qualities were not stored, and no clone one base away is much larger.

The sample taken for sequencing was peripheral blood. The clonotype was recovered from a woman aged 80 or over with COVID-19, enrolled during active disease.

The CDR3 protein sequence reads: CASRGRRTRDEQYF. The nucleotide sequence reads TGTGCCAGCAGGGGGCGACGGACCAGGGACGAGCAGTACTTC. Recombination linked TRBV28 to TRBJ2-7, with a weak D call of TRBD1 (5 bases match). V is cut by 6 bases and J by 5 bases, and the space between the germline ends is 17 bases. CDR1 and CDR2, per the germline V gene, are MDHEN and SYDVKM. Spanning cysteine to phenylalanine, the CDR3 consists of 14 amino acids. Only the CDR3 region is kept as DNA, spanning 42 bases read in frame from base 1. With all but the CDR3 taken from the reference TRBV28 and TRBJ2-7 genes, the full variable domain is: DVKVTQSSRYLVKRTGEKVFLECVQDMDHENMFWYRQDPGLGLRLIYFSYDVKMKEKGDIPEGYSVSREKKERFSLILESASTNQTSMYLCASRGRRTRDEQYFGPGTRLTVT.